The rows below give T cell receptor beta chains drawn from one sample of a study of blood T cell repertoires in COVID-19. TCRdb's table, derived via immunoSEQ multiplex PCR, lists solely in-frame clones and lacks some. Altogether 120,000 to 150,000 clones are present, roughly 79% being singletons, with the ten largest covering 7% to 10%. The sample consisted of peripheral blood. The receptors shown here come from a human donor with acute or convalescent COVID-19. The donor label of this sample is uncertain. The CDR3 runs from the conserved cysteine through the conserved F or W. The D gene is left open where the match is weak. A clone size is listed for some rows: how often the clone was seen (once, few, many), or a class if it is expanded.

d_gene,abundance,v_gene,j_gene,CDR3nt,CDR3aa
TRBD1,.,TRBV2,TRBJ1-5,TGTGCCAGCAGGGCGCCCGGGACAGCAGACAATCAGCCCCAGCATTTT,CASRAPGTADNQPQHF
TRBD1,.,TRBV7-6,TRBJ1-5,TGTGCCAGCAGCTTGGGGACAGGGAATCAGCCCCAGCATTTT,CASSLGTGNQPQHF
TRBD2,.,TRBV18,TRBJ2-1,TGTGCCAGCTCACCGCAGCGGGGGTACAATGAGCAGTTCTTC,CASSPQRGYNEQFF
.,.,TRBV5-1,TRBJ2-1,TGCGCCAGCAGCTTGGGCGGGACAGTCGGATACAATGAGCAGTTCTTC,CASSLGGTVGYNEQFF
.,.,TRBV27,TRBJ1-6,TGTGCCAGCAGTCCCGGGGGGATTAATTCACCCCTCCACTTT,CASSPGGINSPLHF
.,.,TRBV14,TRBJ2-3,TGTGCCAGCAGCTTGAGCGGCTTCACAGATACGCAGTATTTT,CASSLSGFTDTQYF
TRBD1,.,TRBV7-6,TRBJ1-5,TGTGCCAGCAGCTTAGCGCCTCTGACAGGGAGCCCCGGTCAGCCCCAGCATTTT,CASSLAPLTGSPGQPQHF
.,few,TRBV7-2,TRBJ1-2,TGTGCCAGCAGCTTAGACAGCCAGTATGGCTACACCTTC,CASSLDSQYGYTF
TRBD1,.,TRBV5-1,TRBJ1-1,TGCGCCAGCAGCAGCCAACAGGGGGCTGGCACTGAAGCTTTCTTT,CASSSQQGAGTEAFF
TRBD2,.,TRBV10-3,TRBJ2-2,TGTGCCATCAGTAAAACTAGCGGGGGGGCCTTCGGGGAGCTGTTTTTT,CAISKTSGGAFGELFF
TRBD1,.,TRBV6-6,TRBJ2-7,TGTGCCAGCAGGGGGACAGTCCTCTCGTGGGAGCAGTACTTC,CASRGTVLSWEQYF
TRBD1,once,TRBV3-1/TRBV3-2,TRBJ1-2,TGTGCCAGCAGACAGGGGGGGAACTATGGCTACACCTTC,CASRQGGNYGYTF
.,few,TRBV10-1,TRBJ2-7,TGCGCCAGCAGTGCCGTACCGAGCTCCTACGAGCAGTACTTC,CASSAVPSSYEQYF
.,once,TRBV27,TRBJ1-2,TGTGCCAGCAGTTTCTTCGGGGGAGAAGGCTACACCTTC,CASSFFGGEGYTF
.,few,TRBV2,TRBJ2-7,TGTGCCAGCAACCCAGTTCCCTACGAGCAGTACTTC,CASNPVPYEQYF
TRBD2,.,TRBV19,TRBJ2-5,TGTGCCAGTAGTGCGGGGGGAGGTAGGAATGCGGGGACCCAGTACTTC,CASSAGGGRNAGTQYF
.,.,TRBV2,TRBJ2-3,TGTGCCAGCAGTGCTGACTTCACAGATACGCAGTATTTT,CASSADFTDTQYF